Presented here are 19 T cell receptor beta chains from one specimen sequenced in a study of T cell repertoires in cytomegalovirus infection. One entry per CDR3 protein, called by TCRdb with MiXCR from the reads. The repertoire includes about 680,000 distinct CDR3 sequences, about 24% of them detected once, and approximately 8.2% sits in the top ten. Sequencing used CD8+ T cells from PBMCs. Receptor source: a human donor in good health (CMV status not recorded). Some clones in this sample may be carry-over from other donors' samples.

The sample holds a few counts of this clonotype. The chain carries TRBV13 and TRBJ1-3; the D is unclear. CDR1 and CDR2 (germline): PRHDT, FYEKMQ (reference sequence). The CDR3 length is 12 residues. The germline V and J ends were trimmed by 6 bases and 4 bases, with 7 bases remaining between them. The chain's CDR3 is CASSSQGNTIYF. As DNA, the CDR3 is TGTGCCAGCAGTTCACAGGGAAACACCATATATTTT.

In this sample, this clonotype turned up a few times. The V gene is TRBV28, the J gene TRBJ1-5, with D unclear. This CDR3 has 15 residues. Germline V gene data show CDR1 as MDHEN and CDR2 as SYDVKM. V was trimmed by 6 bases and J by 0 bases, leaving 12 bases between them. CDR3: CASRSGRNSNQPQHF. In nucleotides, the CDR3 is TGTGCCAGCAGATCCGGACGGAATAGCAATCAGCCCCAGCATTTT.

This clonotype occurred many times. This chain connects TRBV10-3 to TRBJ2-2; D gene unclear. V lost 9 bases and J lost 5, with 13 bases in between. Germline values: CDR1 ENHRY, CDR2 SYGVKD. CDR3 length: 13 amino acids. The CDR3 bases are TGTGCCATTCAGCTAGACCATACCGGGGAGCTGTTTTTT. This translates into CAIQLDHTGELFF.

This rearrangement joins TRBV7-9 to TRBJ2-1; D uncertain. The length of the CDR3 is 14 residues. CDR1 is SEHNR and CDR2 is FQNEAQ in the germline V gene (reference sequence). V was trimmed by 5 bases and J by 3 bases, leaving 11 bases between them. The CDR3 loop is CASSPTGNYNEQFF. The CDR3 DNA reads TGTGCCAGCAGCCCAACGGGTAACTACAATGAGCAGTTCTTC.

This clonotype has ten or more counts. Written as DNA, the CDR3 is TGTGCCATCAGTGACCCCACGGGCCACGAGCAGTACTTC. This codes for CAISDPTGHEQYF. The V and J genes are TRBV10-3 and TRBJ2-7, with D hard to call. The germline CDR1 and CDR2 sequences are ENHRY and SYGVKD. This CDR3 is built from 13 residues. Trimming stripped 3 bases from V and 5 bases from J, with 11 bases between.

This clonotype occurred a few times. This chain uses TRBV6-2 or TRBV6-3 with TRBJ2-7, with D unclear. This CDR3 comprises 16 residues. V dropped 0 bases and J dropped 2 bases, with 14 bases sitting between them. CDR1 is MNHEY and CDR2 is SVGEGT in the germline V gene. The chain's CDR3 is CASSYSSLSGPYEQYV. The CDR3 DNA reads as TGTGCCAGCAGTTACTCGAGTCTCTCCGGACCCTACGAGCAGTACGTC.

The chain has TRBV27 and TRBJ2-7; tentatively, D is TRBD1 or TRBD2 (5 bases each). This CDR3 has 14 residues. Deletions cut 7 bases from V and 2 bases from J, with 15 bases between. Germline assignment: CDR1 MNHEY and CDR2 SMNVEV (reference sequence). Here the CDR3 DNA reads TGTGCCAGCACCCTTACGGGGACGACCTACGAGCAGTACTTC. It encodes CASTLTGTTYEQYF.

There are many counts of this clonotype. The V and J genes are TRBV6-2 or TRBV6-3 and TRBJ2-7; D call uncertain. This CDR3 has 13 amino acids. CDR1 MNHEY and CDR2 SVGEGT come from the germline V gene. Trimming left V 0 bases short and J 4 bases short, with 7 bases between. CDR3 sequence reads: CASSYSGFYEQYV. CDR3 in DNA: TGTGCCAGCAGTTACTCGGGATTTTACGAGCAGTACGTC.

This clonotype was recorded a few times. The chain employs TRBV7-6 and TRBJ2-5; TRBD2 aligns across 10 bases. Germline CDR1 SGHVS, CDR2 FNYEAQ. This CDR3 comprises 17 residues. V was pared by 5 bases and J by 1 base, with 10 bases of the junction left unmatched. CDR3 region: CASSPGGLAARQETQYF. The DNA for the CDR3 is TGTGCCAGCAGCCCGGGCGGACTAGCGGCCCGCCAAGAGACCCAGTACTTC.

Comments on this clonotype: No conserved phenylalanine or tryptophan is present at the end of the CDR3, so a read error is the likely explanation. The J gene is TRBJ1-1, the V gene TRBV4-2; D may be TRBD1 (5 bases). Trimming cost V 2 bases and J 3 bases, with 10 bases left between them. The CDR3 sequence is 14 residues long. Germline CDR1 is LGHNA and CDR2 is YNFKEQ. The CDR3 DNA is TGTGCCAGCAGCCAAATAAGCAGGGACACTGAAGCTTTCTTA. Protein: CASSQISRDTEAFL.

At least ten counts were recorded for this clonotype. This chain joins TRBV7-9 and TRBJ2-7; TRBD1 matches 7 bases. After removal of 5 bases from V and 6 bases from J, the junction contained 10 bases not matched to a gene. Germline V gives CDR1 SEHNR, CDR2 FQNEAQ (reference sequence). The length of the CDR3 is 14 residues. The DNA of the CDR3 is TGTGCCAGCAGCCCAATAGACAGGGTCCTCGAGCAGTACGTC. Protein sequence: CASSPIDRVLEQYV.

The chain has TRBV2 and TRBJ2-7, with a weak D call TRBD1 (6 bases). Trimming pared 6 bases from V and 2 bases from J, leaving 17 bases between. CDR1 is SNHLY and CDR2 is FYNNEI in the germline V gene. This CDR3 is 15 amino acids long. The CDR3 bases are TGTGCCAGCAGACTAAAACAGGGAATCCCCTACGAGCAGTACTTC. Its protein is CASRLKQGIPYEQYF.

This clonotype appeared a few times. The rearrangement uses TRBV10-3 and TRBJ1-2; D is uncertain. The CDR3 is 11 residues long. Germline values: CDR1 ENHRY, CDR2 SYGVKD. V shed 6 bases and J shed 4 bases, with 6 bases lying between them. CDR3 in DNA: TGTGCCATCAGGATTCGCTATGGCTACACCTTC. Its protein is CAIRIRYGYTF.

This clonotype came up a few times. V gene TRBV24-1 combines with J gene TRBJ2-3; the D is unclear. Looked up from germline, CDR1 is KGHDR and CDR2 is SFDVKD. With 2 bases removed from V and 9 bases from J, the gap between germline ends came to 5 bases. The CDR3 loop spans 11 amino acids. The CDR3 DNA sequence: TGTGCCACCAGTGATTCGGTCACGCAGTATTTT. Translation gives CATSDSVTQYF.

The chain carries TRBV29-1 and TRBJ2-1; a weak D match, TRBD2 (6 bases). The length of the CDR3 is 14 residues. The V and J ends lost 6 bases and 5 bases respectively, with 17 bases between them. Germline-derived CDR1 and CDR2 are SQVTM and ANQGSEA. CDR3 in amino acids: CSVGRGRGNNEQFF. The CDR3, as DNA: TGCAGCGTGGGTCGTGGGCGGGGAAACAATGAGCAGTTCTTC.

This chain joins TRBV6-6 and TRBJ2-7; TRBD1 aligns across 7 bases. The CDR3 is made up of 15 amino acids. CDR1 is MNHNY, CDR2 SVGAGI, per germline (reference sequence). Trimming removed 6 bases from V and 1 base from J; junction bases left unmatched: 9. This chain's CDR3 is CASSPDRVSSYEQYV. Written as DNA, the CDR3 is TGTGCCAGCAGCCCCGACAGGGTCTCGTCCTACGAGCAGTACGTC.

This clonotype appeared a few times. The chain links TRBV6-2 or TRBV6-3 to TRBJ1-6; a weak D match, TRBD1 (5 bases). CDR1 MNHEY and CDR2 SVGEGT come from the germline V gene. Trimming cost V 6 bases and J 5 bases, with 14 bases left between them. The CDR3 covers 15 residues. CDR3 in DNA: TGTGCCAGCAGCTACACAGGTTCCGATAATTCACCCCTCCACTTT. This gives the protein CASSYTGSDNSPLHF.

This chain connects TRBV20-1 to TRBJ1-4; D unclear. The CDR3 length is 11 residues. Trimming stripped 3 bases from V and 14 bases from J, with 13 bases between. Germline V lookup: CDR1 DFQATT, CDR2 SNEGSKA (reference sequence). CDR3 residues: CSARVGASLFF. The DNA of the CDR3 is TGCAGTGCTAGGGTGGGAGCGTCCCTGTTTTTT.

This clonotype was counted at least ten times. The genes are TRBV7-6 and TRBJ2-2, with D unclear. Germline CDR1 and CDR2: SGHVS and FNYEAQ. V was shortened by 5 bases and J by 6 bases, with 10 bases between the two germline ends. The CDR3 consists of 13 residues. The CDR3 loop is CASSRTRAGELFF. The CDR3 nucleotides read TGTGCCAGCAGCCGTACTCGGGCCGGGGAGCTGTTTTTT.